This T cell receptor beta chain was captured by sequencing in a study of cytomegalovirus exposure and HLA in healthy donors. This CDR3 contains 13 residues. Germline V CDR1 and CDR2: SGHTA, FQGTGA. Trimming left V 8 bases short and J 1 base short, with 11 bases between. It was with 60 Vbeta and 13 Jbeta primers that the PCR ran. Assay: immunoSEQ multiplex PCR; the TCRdb copy retains only in-frame clones and omits some. The sample contains about 120,000 clones, about three quarters of which appear only once. This sequence was found in a woman in her thirties or forties in good health and CMV-seropositive. Material for sequencing was PBMCs. The chain joins TRBV7-3 to TRBJ1-1; D is perhaps TRBD1 (5 bases). The CDR3: CASGLQENTEAFF. CDR3 sequence (DNA): TGTGCCAGCGGATTACAGGAGAACACTGAAGCTTTCTTT.